Below are 19 T cell receptor beta chains sequenced from a single sample in a study of Ad26.COV2.S vaccination and SARS-CoV-2 variants (dated by TCRdb to about 2021). Libraries were made using the immunoSEQ multiplex PCR assay. TCRdb mirrors the immuneACCESS table, restricted to in-frame sequences. Some clones are absent from its copies; in checked studies, under half trace to an unresolved V gene, and the reason for the others is unknown. This sample is represented by over 300,000 clones; 83% of them were singletons. The top ten clones comprise just under 7.5% of the sample. Per the publication, the treatment or condition label means: about 20 received Ad26.COV2.S at low or high dose, single or two shots; 5 received placebo; per-sample allocation not given. For vaccine and placebo recipients, repertoires were sequenced using samples collected on day 63 after the first injection. The specimen was peripheral blood, collected in a trial of Ad26.COV2.S vaccine versus placebo. These receptors were collected from a person between 18 and 65 years old who received the Ad26.COV2.S COVID-19 vaccine or a placebo.

The gene calls are TRBV21-1 and TRBJ1-2; the table's D call TRBD1 went unverified against the DNA. TRBV21-1 is reported as a pseudogene. The CDR3 runs to 15 residues. The CDR3 region has the DNA TGTGCCAGCAGCAAGGGGCCCCCAGATAACTATGGCTACACCTTC. It is translated as CASSKGPPDNYGYTF.

The V and J genes are TRBV19 and TRBJ1-2; D is unresolved. Germline CDR1 and CDR2: LNHDA and SQIVND (reference sequence). CDR3 size: 14 residues. V dropped 1 base and J dropped 6 bases, with 12 bases sitting between them. CDR3 in DNA: TGTGCCAGTAGTATAGTGGGCCCGTCCCATGGCTACACCTTC. Amino acid sequence: CASSIVGPSHGYTF. Looking up the rest from reference TRBV19 and TRBJ1-2 gives the full variable domain: DGGITQSPKYLFRKEGQNVTLSCEQNLNHDAMYWYRQDPGQGLRLIYYSQIVNDFQKGDIAEGYSVSREKKESFPLTVTSAQKNPTAFYLCASSIVGPSHGYTFGSGTRLTVV.

This clone was observed a few times. The V call is TRBV7-2, the J call TRBJ1-1, with 7 positions matching TRBD1. The V gene end was trimmed by 5 bases and the J gene end by 5 bases; junction bases not matched to a gene: 5. Looked up from germline, CDR1 is SGHTA and CDR2 is FQGNSA. The CDR3 is made up of 13 amino acids. This CDR3 is CASSPQGETEAFF. The CDR3 DNA reads TGTGCCAGCAGCCCCCAGGGGGAAACTGAAGCTTTCTTT.

J is TRBJ2-1 and V is TRBV4-2, with D perhaps TRBD1 or TRBD2 (6 bases each). V lost 1 base and J lost 4, with 11 bases in between. The CDR3 loop spans 15 amino acids. CDR1 is LGHNA, CDR2 YNFKEQ, per germline. The CDR3 region has the DNA TGTGCCAGCAGCCAAGGGGGGGCCCTTTACAATGAGCAGTTCTTC. Translation: CASSQGGALYNEQFF.

The sample holds one count of this clone. This chain uses TRBV7-9 with TRBJ2-6; D gene uncertain. This CDR3 has 15 residues. V was cut by 1 base and J by 2 bases, with 6 bases left in between. In germline, CDR1 is SEHNR, CDR2 FQNEAQ (reference sequence). The CDR3 here is CASSLVGAGANVLTF. Written as DNA, the CDR3 is TGTGCCAGCAGCTTAGTTGGGGCTGGGGCCAACGTCCTGACTTTC.

V and J are TRBV27 and TRBJ2-2, with 9 bases identical to TRBD1. The CDR3 is 16 amino acids. V lost 5 bases and J lost 6; bases outside the gene matches: 10. CDR1 is MNHEY and CDR2 is SMNVEV in the germline V gene (reference sequence). The CDR3 sequence: CASSPTGRQGAGELFF. DNA of the CDR3: TGTGCCAGCAGTCCCACCGGGAGACAGGGGGCCGGGGAGCTGTTTTTT.

The chain couples TRBV29-1 to TRBJ2-2; possible D gene TRBD2, 5 bases. Germline V gene sequence: CDR1 SQVTM, CDR2 ANQGSEA. Trimming took 7 bases from V and 2 from J, leaving 17 bases between them. The CDR3 consists of 15 residues. The DNA of the CDR3 is TGCAGCGCCACGCGGAGCGGAACAAACACCGGGGAGCTGTTTTTT. Translating gives CSATRSGTNTGELFF.

The chain uses TRBV3-1 (or the pseudogene TRBV3-2) and TRBJ2-2; D ambiguous. The V gene lost 4 bases and the J gene lost 6 bases, with 12 bases spanning the gap. Germline V gene sequence: CDR1 LGHDT, CDR2 YNNKEL (reference sequence). The CDR3 covers 14 residues. In nucleotides, the CDR3 is TGTGCCAGCAGCCCGGCTGTGAGAGCCGGGGAGCTGTTTTTT. Translated, it gives CASSPAVRAGELFF.

This sequence joins TRBV5-4 and TRBJ2-3, with TRBD2 matching over 8 bases. With V trimmed by 0 bases and J by 2 bases, 5 bases remained unmatched. This CDR3 has 16 amino acids. Germline CDR1 SGHNT, CDR2 YYREEE (reference sequence). This CDR3 is CASSLAGGGHTDTQYF. DNA for the CDR3: TGTGCCAGCAGCTTGGCCGGGGGGGGCCACACAGATACGCAGTATTTT.

The gene calls are TRBV30 and TRBJ1-2, with 9 positions matching TRBD1. V trimming: 4 bases; J trimming: 7 bases; junction bases outside the gene matches: 4. There are 12 residues in the CDR3. Per the germline V gene, CDR1 is GTSNPN and CDR2 is SVGIG (reference sequence). The CDR3 DNA reads as TGTGCCTGGACCACAGGGGGCGGTGGCTACACCTTC. Protein: CAWTTGGGGYTF.

V gene TRBV7-3 combines with J gene TRBJ2-2, with TRBD2 as a possible D gene (6 bases). The CDR3 runs 15 residues. The germline V gene has CDR1 SGHTA and CDR2 FQGTGA. The V and J ends lost 5 bases and 3 bases respectively, with 13 bases between them. For the CDR3, the DNA is TGTGCCAGCAGCCCGAGAACTAGCTACACCGGGGAGCTGTTTTTT. Protein product: CASSPRTSYTGELFF.

The chain couples TRBV2 to TRBJ1-6, with D tentatively TRBD1 (6 bases). This CDR3 spans 14 amino acids. The ends were cut back, 4 bases at V and 10 bases at J, with 14 bases in the middle. Germline loops: CDR1 SNHLY, CDR2 FYNNEI. The CDR3: CASSAQGRASPLHF. The CDR3 DNA reads TGTGCCAGCAGTGCACAGGGTAGAGCGTCACCCCTCCACTTT.

The CDR3 reads CASSNRLAGLNEQFF. For the CDR3, the DNA is TGCGCCAGCAGCAACAGACTAGCGGGACTAAATGAGCAGTTCTTC. The gene calls are TRBV4-1 and TRBJ2-1; TRBD2 matches at 11 bases. The CDR3 is 15 amino acids. Looked up from germline, CDR1 is MGHRA and CDR2 is YSYEKL. V lost 5 bases, J lost 7 bases, and 7 bases stayed unmatched.

V usage is TRBV7-3 and J usage is TRBJ2-1, with 9 bases lining up with TRBD2. CDR3 length: 13 amino acids. The germline gives CDR1 SGHTA, CDR2 FQGTGA. The V and J ends lost 1 base and 11 bases, in that order; junction bases with no gene match: 3. CDR3 sequence (DNA): TGTGCCAGCAGCTTAATGACTAGCGGACAGCAGTTCTTC. Translation: CASSLMTSGQQFF. Looking up the rest from reference TRBV7-3 and TRBJ2-1 gives the full variable domain: GAGVSQTPSNKVTEKGKYVELRCDPISGHTALYWYRQSLGQGPEFLIYFQGTGAADDSGLPNDRFFAVRPEGSVSTLKIQRTERGDSAVYLCASSLMTSGQQFFGPGTRLTVL.

The V and J genes are TRBV7-2 and TRBJ1-2, with 7 positions matching TRBD1. V lost 5 bases and J lost 2; bases outside the gene matches: 8. The germline gives CDR1 SGHTA, CDR2 FQGNSA. CDR3 length equals 15 residues. CDR3 sequence (DNA): TGTGCCAGCAGCCCACGCAGGGGGTTCAACTATGGCTACACCTTC. Translated: CASSPRRGFNYGYTF.

The CDR3 sequence: CASSLDSASSYNEQFF. In DNA, the CDR3 is TGTGCCAGCAGCTTAGATTCGGCCAGCTCCTACAATGAGCAGTTCTTC. The chain carries TRBV11-3 and TRBJ2-1, with D unresolved. Germline-derived CDR1 and CDR2 are SGHNT and YENEEA. Trimming took 0 bases from V and 0 from J, leaving 9 bases between them. The CDR3 covers 16 residues. The whole variable domain, remainder taken from reference TRBV11-3 and TRBJ2-1, is EAGVVQSPRYKIIEKKQPVAFWCNPISGHNTLYWYLQNLGQGPELLIRYENEEAVDDSQLPKDRFSAERLKGVDSTLKIQPAELGDSAVYLCASSLDSASSYNEQFFGPGTRLTVL.

The chain is built from TRBV7-3 and TRBJ2-1; D is unclear. V lost 5 bases to trimming and J lost 4 bases, with 12 bases between them. The CDR3 has 14 amino acids. In germline, CDR1 is SGHTA, CDR2 FQGTGA. The CDR3 spells CASSGSGPYNEQFF. The CDR3 nucleotides are TGTGCCAGCAGCGGATCGGGCCCTTACAATGAGCAGTTCTTC.

This chain links TRBV3-1 (or the pseudogene TRBV3-2) with TRBJ2-1; D not resolved. Germline loops: CDR1 LGHDT, CDR2 YNNKEL (reference sequence). With 3 bases removed from V and 7 bases from J, the gap between germline ends came to 10 bases. This CDR3 is 13 amino acids long. Here the CDR3 reads CASSQTRMNEQFF. In nucleotides, the CDR3 is TGTGCCAGCAGCCAGACTCGGATGAATGAGCAGTTCTTC.

The chain is built from TRBV18 and TRBJ2-7; perhaps TRBD1 as D (5 bases). This CDR3 comprises 11 residues. Trimming took off 4 bases at V and 6 bases at J, with 7 bases between the two ends. Germline CDR1 reads KGHSH; CDR2 reads LQKENI. The CDR3 loop reads CASSLTGEQYF. The DNA for the CDR3 is TGTGCCAGCTCACTTACAGGCGAGCAGTACTTC.